The T cell receptor (beta chain) under discussion was sequenced for a study of long-term antiretroviral therapy in people with HIV. Runs used v3.0 of the immunoSEQ assay and were done at survey level. Sequencing was performed with immunoSEQ multiplex PCR; in TCRdb, only in-frame clones are kept and a portion is missing. The repertoire holds tens of thousands of clones, with 65% to 90% as singletons. V lost 0 bases, J lost 2 bases, and 4 bases lay in between. Germline V lookup: CDR1 SGHNT, CDR2 YYREEE (reference sequence). The CDR3 length is 13 residues. The chain links TRBV5-4 to TRBJ2-3, with D hard to call. The origin of this receptor is a man aged 50 or older with HIV. Sequences were derived from unsorted PBMCs, sampled 1.2 years after starting antiretroviral therapy. CDR3 in DNA: TGTGCCAGCAGCTTGGGGCCCACAGATACGCAGTATTTT. It codes for CASSLGPTDTQYF.